The source of this TCR beta chain is a study of cytomegalovirus exposure and HLA in healthy donors. Germline V gives CDR1 MGHRA, CDR2 YSYEKL. Trimming left V 0 bases short and J 1 base short, with 10 bases between. CDR3 size: 16 residues. In the PCR, 60 Vbeta and 13 Jbeta primers were used. Produced via immunoSEQ multiplex PCR; TCRdb's table is partial and in-frame only. Among around 100,000 clones listed, around 82% were seen once. The genes are TRBV4-1 and TRBJ1-5; D not resolved. This clonotype originated in a man aged 40-49 years in good health and CMV-seropositive. Sequencing was performed on PBMCs. The CDR3 region has the DNA TGCGCCAGCAGCCAAGAACTCGGAGTGAGCAATCAGCCCCAGCATTTT. This gives the protein CASSQELGVSNQPQHF.